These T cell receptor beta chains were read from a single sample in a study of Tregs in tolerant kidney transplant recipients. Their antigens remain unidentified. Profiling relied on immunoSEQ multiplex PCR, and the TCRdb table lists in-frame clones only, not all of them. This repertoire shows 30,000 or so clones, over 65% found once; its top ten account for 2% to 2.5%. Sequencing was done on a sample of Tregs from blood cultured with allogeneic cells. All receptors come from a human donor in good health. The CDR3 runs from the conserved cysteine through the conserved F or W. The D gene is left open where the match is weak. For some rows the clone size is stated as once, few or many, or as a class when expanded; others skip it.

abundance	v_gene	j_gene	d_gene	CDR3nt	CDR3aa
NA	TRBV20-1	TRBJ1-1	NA	TGCAGTGCTAAGGTCACTGAAGCTTTCTTT	CSAKVTEAFF
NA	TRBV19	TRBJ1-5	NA	TGTGCCAGTAGTATTTTGGCGGGCCCCAATCAGCCCCAGCATTTT	CASSILAGPNQPQHF
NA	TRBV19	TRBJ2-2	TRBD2	TGTGCCAGTAGGGTCACGGGAGGCACCGGGGAGCTGTTTTTT	CASRVTGGTGELFF
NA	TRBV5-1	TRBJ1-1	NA	TGCGCCAGCAGCTTGCGGGGGACTGAAGCTTTCTTT	CASSLRGTEAFF
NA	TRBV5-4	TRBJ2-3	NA	TGTGCCAGCAGCTCCCCCTACACAGATACGCAGTATTTT	CASSSPYTDTQYF
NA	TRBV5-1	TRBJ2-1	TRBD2	TGCGCCAGCAGCCAAGGACTAGCGGGAGGTGAGCAGTTCTTC	CASSQGLAGGEQFF
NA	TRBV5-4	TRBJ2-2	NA	TGTGCCAGCAGCTTGAATACGGGCGGGATCGGTCACGGGGAGCTGTTTTTT	CASSLNTGGIGHGELFF
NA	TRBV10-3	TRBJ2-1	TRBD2	TGTGCCACCACGGGACTAGCGGGGTTAAATGAGCAGTTCTTC	CATTGLAGLNEQFF
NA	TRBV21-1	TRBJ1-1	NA	TGTGCCAGATCACCGTCCCAAGGGCTAAACACTGAAGCTTTCTTT	CARSPSQGLNTEAFF
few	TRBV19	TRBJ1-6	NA	TGTGCCAGTAGTATTAGGGCAGGGCTTAATTCACCCCTCCACTTT	CASSIRAGLNSPLHF
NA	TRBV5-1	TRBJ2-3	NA	TGCGCCAGCAGCTCCGGACTAAAGAGCACAGATACGCAGTATTTT	CASSSGLKSTDTQYF
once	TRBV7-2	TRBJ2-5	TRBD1	TGTGCCAGCAGCCACACGGGACAGAAGTACTTC	CASSHTGQKYF
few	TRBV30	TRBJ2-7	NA	TGTGCCTGGAGTGTGGTGGGGAGCTCCTACGAGCAGTACTTC	CAWSVVGSSYEQYF
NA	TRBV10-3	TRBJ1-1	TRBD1	TGTGCCATCAGCGCGACAGGGGCCTACTTAGAAGCTTTCTTT	CAISATGAYLEAFF
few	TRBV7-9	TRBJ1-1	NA	TGTGCCAGCAGCTTTTTATCCGAAGCTTTCTTT	CASSFLSEAFF
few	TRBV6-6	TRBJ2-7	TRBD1	TGTGCCAGCAGTTCGACAGGGGGTTACGAGCAGTACTTC	CASSSTGGYEQYF
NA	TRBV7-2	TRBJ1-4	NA	TGTGCCAGCAGCCCGAGCCATGGTCGGGCAAATGAAAAACTGTTTTTT	CASSPSHGRANEKLFF
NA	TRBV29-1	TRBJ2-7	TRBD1	TGCAGCGTTTCCAGGGACAGGCACGAGCAGTACTTC	CSVSRDRHEQYF
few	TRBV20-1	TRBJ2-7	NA	TGCAGTGCTAGAGTAGGGGAAGTGCAGTACTTC	CSARVGEVQYF
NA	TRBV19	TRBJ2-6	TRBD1	TGTGCCAGTAGTATAACAGGGGGCTCTGGGGCCAACGTCCTGACTTTC	CASSITGGSGANVLTF
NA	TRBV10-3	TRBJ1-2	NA	TGTGCCATCAGTGATCAGGGGTTGGTTCGCGGCTACACCTTC	CAISDQGLVRGYTF
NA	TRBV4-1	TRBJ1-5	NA	TGCGCCAGCAGCCAAGATCCCAACGGGAGGGGACGTCAGCCCCAGCATTTT	CASSQDPNGRGRQPQHF
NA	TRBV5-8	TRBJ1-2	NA	TGTGCCAGCAGCTTGACCCTGGGGTCTAACTATGGCTACACCTTC	CASSLTLGSNYGYTF
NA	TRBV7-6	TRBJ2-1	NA	TGTGCCAGCAGCTTACGAAGCGGGTTGTTCAATGAGCAGTTCTTC	CASSLRSGLFNEQFF